Shown below are 21 T cell receptor beta chains from a single sample sequenced in a study of blood T cell repertoires in COVID-19. Clones were sequenced by immunoSEQ multiplex PCR, and TCRdb holds only the in-frame ones, with some missing. The top ten clones hold approximately 6.8% of a sample with some 64,000 clones, nearly 80% of them seen once. The specimen was peripheral blood. All receptors come from a woman aged 60-75 years with acute or convalescent COVID-19.

The chain combines TRBV29-1 with TRBJ1-3; unclear D gene. The CDR3 totals 13 residues. Trimming took off 4 bases at V and 0 bases at J, with 7 bases between the two ends. In germline, CDR1 is SQVTM, CDR2 ANQGSEA. CDR3 residues: CSVVENSGNTIYF. The DNA for the CDR3 is TGCAGCGTTGTTGAGAACTCTGGAAACACCATATATTTT.

The chain has TRBV7-6 and TRBJ1-2; 7 bases align to TRBD1. Germline V gene lookup returns CDR1 SGHVS and CDR2 FNYEAQ. This CDR3 is built from 15 residues. V trimming: 4 bases; J trimming: 8 bases; junction bases outside the gene matches: 13. The CDR3 bases are TGTGCCAGCAGCTCACGGGACAGATACTTAGAGGGCTACACCTTC. This codes for CASSSRDRYLEGYTF. Combining the CDR3 with reference TRBV7-6 and TRBJ1-2 gives the whole variable domain GAGVSQSPRYKVTKRGQDVALRCDPISGHVSLYWYRQALGQGPEFLTYFNYEAQQDKSGLPNDRFSAERPEGSISTLTIQRTEQRDSAMYRCASSSRDRYLEGYTFGSGTRLTVV.

V and J are TRBV6-1 and TRBJ1-1, with 7 bases identical to TRBD1. Germline lookup yields CDR1 MNHNS and CDR2 SASEGT. After removal of 3 bases from V and 3 bases from J, the junction contained 13 bases not matched to a gene. The CDR3 extends over 17 amino acids. The CDR3 nucleotides read TGTGCCAGCAGTGACCCTTCTCACAGGGGTCGGGACACTGAAGCTTTCTTT. This gives the protein CASSDPSHRGRDTEAFF.

The rearrangement uses TRBV9 and TRBJ2-5; 11 bases map to TRBD2. CDR1 SGDLS and CDR2 YYNGEE come from the germline V gene. The CDR3 runs to 16 residues. Trimming took 3 bases from V and 2 from J; bases not matched to a gene: 6. CDR3 DNA: TGTGCCAGCAGCGGTTCTAGCGGGGGGAATCAAGAGACCCAGTACTTC. Residues: CASSGSSGGNQETQYF. The full variable domain, in which reference TRBV9 and TRBJ2-5 provide the parts outside the CDR3, is DSGVTQTPKHLITATGQRVTLRCSPRSGDLSVYWYQQSLDQGLQFLIQYYNGEERAKGNILERFSAQQFPDLHSELNLSSLELGDSALYFCASSGSSGGNQETQYFGPGTRLLVL.

This clone has a handful of counts. The chain combines TRBV6-6 with TRBJ1-2; TRBD1 matches at 9 bases. J was trimmed by 4 bases and V by 3 bases; bases with no gene match: 3. CDR1 MNHNY and CDR2 SVGAGI come from the germline V gene (reference sequence). The CDR3 extends over 14 amino acids. The CDR3 sequence: CASSYDRGVYGYTF. The CDR3 DNA follows: TGTGCCAGCAGTTATGACAGGGGGGTCTATGGCTACACCTTC.

This clone has just one count. V gene TRBV9 combines with J gene TRBJ2-3; 11 bases match TRBD1. This CDR3 region has 14 residues. CDR1 is SGDLS, CDR2 YYNGEE, per germline. J lost 4 bases, V lost 4 bases, and 2 bases had no gene match. The CDR3, as DNA: TGTGCCAGCAGCTGGGGACAGGGGGCAGATACGCAGTATTTT. It translates to CASSWGQGADTQYF.

The V and J genes are TRBV19 and TRBJ1-2; 7 bases fit TRBD1. This CDR3 contains 15 residues. Germline lookup yields CDR1 LNHDA and CDR2 SQIVND (reference sequence). V was clipped by 7 bases and J by 2 bases; unmatched bases: 10. The CDR3 DNA reads TGTGCCAGTACCCTCCTAGGGGGACAGAACTATGGCTACACCTTC. Translated: CASTLLGGQNYGYTF.

J is TRBJ2-7 and V is TRBV5-4, with D perhaps TRBD1 (5 bases). The V end lost 1 base, the J end lost 3 bases, and 17 bases lay between the germline ends. This CDR3 region has 16 residues. CDR1 and CDR2 from the germline V gene are SGHNT and YYREEE (reference sequence). CDR3: CASSLNSAQGSYEQYF. CDR3 sequence (DNA): TGTGCCAGCAGCTTGAACTCGGCTCAGGGCAGCTACGAGCAGTACTTC. Together with reference TRBV5-4 and TRBJ2-7, the CDR3 gives the full variable domain: ETGVTQSPTHLIKTRGQQVTLRCSSQSGHNTVSWYQQALGQGPQFIFQYYREEENGRGNFPPRFSGLQFPNYSSELNVNALELDDSALYLCASSLNSAQGSYEQYFGPGTRLTVT.

The V gene is TRBV5-1, the J gene TRBJ2-1; 12 bases agree with TRBD2. The J segment lost 7 bases and the V segment lost 1 base, leaving 3 bases of the junction unmatched. The germline gives CDR1 SGHRS, CDR2 YFSETQ. The CDR3 is 15 amino acids. The CDR3, as DNA: TGCGCCAGCAGCTTGCTAGCGGGGGGGCAAAATGAGCAGTTCTTC. It is translated as CASSLLAGGQNEQFF. The whole variable domain, remainder taken from reference TRBV5-1 and TRBJ2-1, is KAGVTQTPRYLIKTRGQQVTLSCSPISGHRSVSWYQQTPGQGLQFLFEYFSETQRNKGNFPGRFSGRQFSNSRSEMNVSTLELGDSALYLCASSLLAGGQNEQFFGPGTRLTVL.

The genes are TRBV3-1 (or the pseudogene TRBV3-2) and TRBJ2-5, with 12 bases that match TRBD2. The ends lost 4 bases at V and 3 bases at J; junction bases unmatched: 6. The CDR3 contains 16 residues. The V gene's germline CDR1 is LGHDT and CDR2 YNNKEL (reference sequence). The CDR3 loop reads CASSRILAGGKETQYF. The CDR3 DNA is TGTGCCAGCAGCCGAATTCTAGCGGGGGGGAAAGAGACCCAGTACTTC.

The rearrangement joins TRBV27 to TRBJ1-5; a weak D match, TRBD1 (6 bases). The CDR3 sequence is 14 residues long. Trimming removed 3 bases at V and 5 bases at J, with 11 bases between. Germline V gene data show CDR1 as MNHEY and CDR2 as SMNVEV (reference sequence). The CDR3 DNA sequence: TGTGCCAGCAGTTTCCAGGGGCTCGATCAGCCCCAGCATTTT. Its protein is CASSFQGLDQPQHF.

The J gene is TRBJ1-1, the V gene TRBV14; D not resolved. The V gene's germline CDR1 is SGHDN and CDR2 FVKESK. Trimming took off 1 base at V and 10 bases at J, with 22 bases between the two ends. The CDR3 extends over 16 amino acids. CDR3 coding DNA: TGTGCCAGCAGCCAAGGATCAGTGGTAGTGTTAGGCGGAGCTTTCTTT. Encoded protein: CASSQGSVVVLGGAFF.

The V call is TRBV28, the J call TRBJ1-4; tentatively, D is TRBD1 (5 bases). Trimming removed 5 bases at V and 7 bases at J, with 17 bases between. This CDR3 region has 15 residues. Germline V lookup: CDR1 MDHEN, CDR2 SYDVKM. The CDR3 sequence is CASSPPGEYLEKLFF. CDR3 sequence (DNA): TGTGCCAGCAGTCCCCCGGGGGAGTACCTTGAAAAACTGTTTTTT.

V and J are TRBV6-2 or TRBV6-3 and TRBJ1-2; D not certain. Germline assignment: CDR1 MNHEY and CDR2 SVGEGT. The CDR3 length is 13 residues. Trimming cost V 3 bases and J 7 bases, with 12 bases left between them. The CDR3 DNA reads TGTGCCAGCAGTTATTTGTCGTTTGTTGGCTACACCTTC. It yields the protein CASSYLSFVGYTF.

This clone was seen a few times. The chain combines TRBV19 with TRBJ2-3, with TRBD2 identical over 9 bases. Germline V gene data show CDR1 as LNHDA and CDR2 as SQIVND (reference sequence). V trimming: 4 bases; J trimming: 6 bases; junction bases outside the gene matches: 8. This CDR3 region has 15 residues. CDR3 sequence: CASSNSGGDGDTQYF. In DNA form, the CDR3 reads TGTGCCAGTAGTAATAGCGGGGGCGACGGGGATACGCAGTATTTT.

J is TRBJ1-2 and V is TRBV10-3; 7 positions match TRBD1. This CDR3 spans 14 amino acids. J lost 3 bases, V lost 6 bases, and 7 bases had no gene match. The germline V gene has CDR1 ENHRY and CDR2 SYGVKD. The CDR3 protein is CAIRPWTGDYGYTF. The CDR3 region has the DNA TGTGCCATCAGACCTTGGACAGGCGACTATGGCTACACCTTC.

This chain connects TRBV9 to TRBJ1-1; D call uncertain. CDR1 is SGDLS, CDR2 YYNGEE, per germline. The V end lost 0 bases, the J end lost 5 bases, and 11 bases lay between the germline ends. The CDR3 contains 14 residues. CDR3 in DNA: TGTGCCAGCAGCGTAGGAGCGACGTTAACTGAAGCTTTCTTT. It is translated as CASSVGATLTEAFF.

This clone was detected once. Other DNA sequences in the same sample also yield this CDR3. The chain carries TRBV7-2 and TRBJ1-1; D not resolved. Germline V gene data show CDR1 as SGHTA and CDR2 as FQGNSA. The V gene lost 3 bases and the J gene lost 0 bases, with 5 bases spanning the gap. This CDR3 is 13 amino acids long. The CDR3 sequence: CASSFTVNTEAFF. In DNA, the CDR3 is TGTGCCAGCAGCTTTACGGTGAACACTGAAGCTTTCTTT.

J is TRBJ1-2 and V is TRBV7-8; a weak D match, TRBD1 (5 bases). V was clipped by 5 bases and J by 9 bases, with 19 bases between them. This CDR3 is built from 14 residues. Germline loops: CDR1 SGHVS, CDR2 FQNEAQ. The CDR3 loop is CASSLNGASGSYTF. The CDR3 DNA reads as TGTGCCAGCAGCCTAAACGGCGCGTCAGGGAGCTACACCTTC.

The V and J genes are TRBV10-1 and TRBJ2-4; TRBD1 matches 10 bases. Germline assignment: CDR1 WNHNN and CDR2 SYGVQD (reference sequence). V lost 0 bases to trimming and J lost 11 bases; unmatched junction nucleotides: 10. The CDR3 runs to 16 residues. The CDR3 loop reads CASSESTGTGVSVQYF. Here the CDR3 DNA reads TGCGCCAGCAGTGAGTCGACGGGGACAGGGGTTTCTGTTCAGTACTTC.

The V call is TRBV5-1, the J call TRBJ1-4; 7 nucleotides agree with TRBD1. CDR1 SGHRS and CDR2 YFSETQ come from the germline V gene. The CDR3 has 14 amino acids. V shed 4 bases, J shed 6 bases, and the junction held 6 bases outside the gene matches. The CDR3 reads CASSRQGNDEKLFF. The DNA for the CDR3 is TGCGCCAGCAGCCGACAGGGAAATGATGAAAAACTGTTTTTT.